This TCR beta chain came from a study of Ad26.COV2.S vaccination and SARS-CoV-2 variants. Findings and limits, study-wide: Similar non-spike TCR breadth was observed in recipients of vaccine and of placebo. The analyses of TCR breadth and depth may have understated the size of total T cell responses. Spike-specific TCR breadth was greater after Ad26.COV2.S than placebo. Marked by substantial breadth, spike-specific CD8+ and CD4+ T cell responses were reportedly seen after vaccination.

Libraries were prepared by immunoSEQ multiplex PCR; TCRdb keeps only in-frame clonotypes and omits some of them. The table includes about 350,000 clones, under 95% detected once. CDR1 and CDR2 (germline): SEHNR, FQNEAQ (reference sequence). This CDR3 has 15 amino acids. V was clipped by 1 base and J by 1 base; unmatched bases: 2. Notes on this clone: The antigen is unknown.

Sequenced here: peripheral blood, sampled after recovery from COVID-19. The rearrangement links TRBV7-9 to TRBJ2-3; 7 nucleotides align to TRBD2. This clonotype was sampled from a human donor who had recovered from COVID-19. CDR3 in DNA: TGTGCCAGCAGCTTAGAGCGGGGACGCACAGATACGCAGTATTTT. Its protein product is CASSLERGRTDTQYF.